These 10 T cell receptor beta chains were sequenced from one sample in a study of blood T cell repertoires in COVID-19. Profiling relied on immunoSEQ multiplex PCR, and the TCRdb table lists in-frame clones only, not all of them. The sample consists of some 120,000 clones, approximately 80% of them appearing once. The sample consisted of peripheral blood. These receptors were taken from a man aged 80 or over with acute or convalescent COVID-19.

V usage is TRBV7-9 and J usage is TRBJ2-2; no clear D gene. The length of the CDR3 is 13 residues. In germline, CDR1 is SEHNR, CDR2 FQNEAQ (reference sequence). Trimming removed 2 bases at V and 2 bases at J, with 3 bases between. The DNA of the CDR3 is TGTGCCAGCAGCTTACTCAACACCGGGGAGCTGTTTTTT. Protein: CASSLLNTGELFF.

The chain recombines TRBV7-2 with TRBJ2-7; 11 nucleotides align to TRBD2. Germline assignment: CDR1 SGHTA and CDR2 FQGNSA. The trim removed 5 bases at V and 3 bases at J, leaving 6 bases unmatched. The CDR3 runs to 15 residues. The CDR3 loop is CASSQASGGIYEQYF. CDR3 nucleotides: TGTGCCAGCAGCCAGGCTAGCGGGGGGATCTACGAGCAGTACTTC.

The V and J genes are TRBV9 and TRBJ2-7, with 8 nucleotides matching TRBD2. The CDR3 consists of 15 residues. V trimming: 0 bases; J trimming: 6 bases; junction bases outside the gene matches: 8. Germline assignment: CDR1 SGDLS and CDR2 YYNGEE. The CDR3, as DNA: TGTGCCAGCAGCGTAGAGGGGACTAGTTTAGGCGAGCAGTACTTC. Protein product: CASSVEGTSLGEQYF. Based on the CDR3 plus reference TRBV9 and TRBJ2-7, the full variable domain is DSGVTQTPKHLITATGQRVTLRCSPRSGDLSVYWYQQSLDQGLQFLIQYYNGEERAKGNILERFSAQQFPDLHSELNLSSLELGDSALYFCASSVEGTSLGEQYFGPGTRLTVT.

The chain employs TRBV15 and TRBJ1-6; D call uncertain. The CDR3 consists of 14 residues. CDR1 and CDR2 from the germline V gene are LNHNV and YYDKDF (reference sequence). The V end lost 0 bases, the J end lost 13 bases, and 13 bases lay between the germline ends. The CDR3 protein is CATSRDDRLAPLHF. DNA for the CDR3: TGTGCCACCAGCAGAGATGACCGCTTAGCGCCCCTCCACTTT.

The rearrangement links TRBV5-4 to TRBJ2-7; 9 bases agree with TRBD1. The CDR3 is 14 residues long. V shed 4 bases and J 3 bases; nucleotides not matched to a gene: 5. Per germline, CDR1 SGHNT and CDR2 YYREEE (reference sequence). In nucleotides, the CDR3 is TGTGCCAGCAGCCCTGGACAGGGGTACTACGAGCAGTACTTC. Its translation is CASSPGQGYYEQYF. The entire variable domain, with the rest obtained from reference TRBV5-4 and TRBJ2-7, is as follows: ETGVTQSPTHLIKTRGQQVTLRCSSQSGHNTVSWYQQALGQGPQFIFQYYREEENGRGNFPPRFSGLQFPNYSSELNVNALELDDSALYLCASSPGQGYYEQYFGPGTRLTVT.

The sample holds a few counts of this clone. This rearrangement joins TRBV4-2 to TRBJ2-3, with TRBD2 matching over 8 bases. V lost 7 bases, J lost 1 base, and 10 bases stayed unmatched. Germline V gives CDR1 LGHNA, CDR2 YNFKEQ. The CDR3 contains 16 residues. CDR3 DNA sequence: TGTGCCAGCACCCCGGGTCCGGGGGGGGGCACAGATACGCAGTATTTT. Residues: CASTPGPGGGTDTQYF.

The chain recombines TRBV2 with TRBJ1-5; 8 bases line up with TRBD1. V shed 3 bases and J 7 bases; nucleotides not matched to a gene: 8. CDR3 length equals 15 residues. Germline-derived CDR1 and CDR2 are SNHLY and FYNNEI. CDR3 in amino acids: CASSDRTGGGQPQHF. The CDR3 DNA sequence: TGTGCCAGCAGTGACAGAACAGGGGGAGGACAGCCCCAGCATTTT.

The gene calls are TRBV5-5 and TRBJ2-2, with D perhaps TRBD1 (5 bases). V was clipped by 3 bases and J by 1 base, with 10 bases between them. In germline, CDR1 is SGHKS, CDR2 YYEKEE (reference sequence). The CDR3 is 15 amino acids. CDR3 sequence (DNA): TGTGCCAGCAGCTCCAGGGTAGAGAACACCGGGGAGCTGTTTTTT. Protein product: CASSSRVENTGELFF. Based on the CDR3 plus reference TRBV5-5 and TRBJ2-2, the full variable domain is DAGVTQSPTHLIKTRGQQVTLRCSPISGHKSVSWYQQVLGQGPQFIFQYYEKEERGRGNFPDRFSARQFPNYSSELNVNALLLGDSALYLCASSSRVENTGELFFGEGSRLTVL.

This clone was seen repeatedly, ten times or more. The rearrangement links TRBV27 to TRBJ1-5, with D perhaps TRBD1 (6 bases). V was pared by 3 bases and J by 4 bases, with 7 bases between. Germline values: CDR1 MNHEY, CDR2 SMNVEV (reference sequence). The CDR3 sequence is 13 residues long. This chain's CDR3 is CASSFRGNQPQHF. CDR3 nucleotide sequence: TGTGCCAGCAGTTTTAGGGGGAATCAGCCCCAGCATTTT.

The V gene is TRBV12-3 or TRBV12-4, the J gene TRBJ1-3; weak D call: TRBD1 (5 bases). The CDR3 has 12 residues. Trimming cost V 2 bases and J 11 bases, with 10 bases left between them. CDR3 nucleotides: TGTGCCAGCAGTTTAAAGGGGAACCCCATATATTTT. Its protein product is CASSLKGNPIYF.